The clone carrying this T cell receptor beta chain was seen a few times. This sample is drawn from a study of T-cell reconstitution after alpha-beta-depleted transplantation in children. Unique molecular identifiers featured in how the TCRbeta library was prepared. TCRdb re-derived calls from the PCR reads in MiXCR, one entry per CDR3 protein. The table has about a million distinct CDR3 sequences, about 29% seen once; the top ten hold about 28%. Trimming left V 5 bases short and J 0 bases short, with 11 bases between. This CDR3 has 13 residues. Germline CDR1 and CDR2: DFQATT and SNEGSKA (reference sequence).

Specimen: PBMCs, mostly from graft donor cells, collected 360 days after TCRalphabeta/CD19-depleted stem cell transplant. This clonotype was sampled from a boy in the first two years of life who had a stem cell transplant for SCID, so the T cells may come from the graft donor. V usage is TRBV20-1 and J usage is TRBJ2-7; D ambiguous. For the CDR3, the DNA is TGCAGTGCTGGGTCAGCCAGCTCCTACGAGCAGTACTTC. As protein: CSAGSASSYEQYF.